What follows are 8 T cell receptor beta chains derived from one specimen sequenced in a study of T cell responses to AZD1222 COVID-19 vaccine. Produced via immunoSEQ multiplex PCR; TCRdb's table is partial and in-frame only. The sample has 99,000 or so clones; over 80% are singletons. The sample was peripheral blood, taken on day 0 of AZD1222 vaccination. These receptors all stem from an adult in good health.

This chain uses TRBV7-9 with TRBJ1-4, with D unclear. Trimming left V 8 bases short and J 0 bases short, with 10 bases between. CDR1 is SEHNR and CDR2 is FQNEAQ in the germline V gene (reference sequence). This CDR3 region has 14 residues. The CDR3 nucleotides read TGTGCCAGCGCCTTATCTGCAACTAATGAAAAACTGTTTTTT. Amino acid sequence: CASALSATNEKLFF.

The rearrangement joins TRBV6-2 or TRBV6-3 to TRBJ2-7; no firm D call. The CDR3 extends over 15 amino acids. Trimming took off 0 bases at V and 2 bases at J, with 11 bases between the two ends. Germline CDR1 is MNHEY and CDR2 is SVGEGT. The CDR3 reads CASSYSTARAYEQYF. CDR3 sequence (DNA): TGTGCCAGCAGTTACTCGACTGCTAGGGCCTACGAGCAGTACTTC.

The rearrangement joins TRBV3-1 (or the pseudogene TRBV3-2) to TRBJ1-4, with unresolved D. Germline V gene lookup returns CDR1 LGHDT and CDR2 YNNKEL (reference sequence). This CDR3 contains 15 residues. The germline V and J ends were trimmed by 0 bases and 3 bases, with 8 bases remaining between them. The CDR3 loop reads CASSQELRSNEKLFF. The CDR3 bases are TGTGCCAGCAGCCAAGAACTCCGATCTAATGAAAAACTGTTTTTT.

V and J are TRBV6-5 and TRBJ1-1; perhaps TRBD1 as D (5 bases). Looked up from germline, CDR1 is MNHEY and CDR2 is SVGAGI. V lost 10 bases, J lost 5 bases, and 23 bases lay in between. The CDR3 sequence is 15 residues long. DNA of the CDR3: TGTGCCATCACTCCAATTGGGGGGTCTTTAACTGAAGCTTTCTTT. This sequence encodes CAITPIGGSLTEAFF.

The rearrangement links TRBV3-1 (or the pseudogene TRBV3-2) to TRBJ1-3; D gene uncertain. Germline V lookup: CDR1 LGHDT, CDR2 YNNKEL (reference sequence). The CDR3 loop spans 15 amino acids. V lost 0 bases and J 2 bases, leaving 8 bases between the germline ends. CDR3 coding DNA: TGTGCCAGCAGCCAAGAACCAATCACTGGAAACACCATATATTTT. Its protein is CASSQEPITGNTIYF.

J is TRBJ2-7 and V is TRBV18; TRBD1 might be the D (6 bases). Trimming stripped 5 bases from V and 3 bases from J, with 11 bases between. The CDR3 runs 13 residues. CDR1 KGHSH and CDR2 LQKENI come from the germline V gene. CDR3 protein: CASSNYRDYEQYF. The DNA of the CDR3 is TGTGCCAGCTCAAATTACAGGGACTACGAGCAGTACTTC.

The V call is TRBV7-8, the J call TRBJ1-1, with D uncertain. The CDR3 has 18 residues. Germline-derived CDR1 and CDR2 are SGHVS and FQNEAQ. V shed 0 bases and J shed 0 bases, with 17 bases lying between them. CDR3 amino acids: CASSLAVTGRSMNTEAFF. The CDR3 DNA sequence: TGTGCCAGCAGCTTAGCCGTAACCGGTCGGAGCATGAACACTGAAGCTTTCTTT. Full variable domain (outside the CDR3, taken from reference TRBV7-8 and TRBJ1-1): GAGVSQSPRYKVAKRGQDVALRCDPISGHVSLFWYQQALGQGPEFLTYFQNEAQLDKSGLPSDRFFAERPEGSVSTLKIQRTQQEDSAVYLCASSLAVTGRSMNTEAFFGQGTRLTVV.

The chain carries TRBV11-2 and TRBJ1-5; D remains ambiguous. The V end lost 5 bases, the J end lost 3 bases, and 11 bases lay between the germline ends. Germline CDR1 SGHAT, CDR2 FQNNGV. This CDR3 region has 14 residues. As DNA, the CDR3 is TGTGCCAGCAGCCCCGGGCGGTCCAATCAGCCCCAGCATTTT. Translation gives CASSPGRSNQPQHF.